These T cell receptor beta chains were read from a single sample in a study of T cells in tuberculosis. Profiling relied on immunoSEQ multiplex PCR, and the TCRdb table lists in-frame clones only, not all of them. This sample carries some 47,000 clones, nearly 95% of them seen once, and the ten largest clones take over 6.5%. The sample consisted of PBMCs. The origin of the receptors is a donor under 30 with latent tuberculosis or without tuberculosis infection. Both conserved end residues are part of each CDR3. The order of the fields is D gene, J gene, V gene, clone size, CDR3 protein, CDR3 DNA. The D gene is left open where the match is weak. Clone size, where shown, is once, few, many, or a class for clones that have expanded.

d_call: .
j_call: TRBJ1-3
v_call: TRBV30
clone_size: .
cdr3_aa: CAWSVGLGDTIYF
cdr3_nt: TGTGCCTGGAGTGTGGGTCTCGGGGACACCATATATTTT

d_call: .
j_call: TRBJ1-2
v_call: TRBV6-5
clone_size: .
cdr3_aa: CASRAQGGYGYTF
cdr3_nt: TGTGCCAGCAGGGCACAGGGAGGGTATGGCTACACCTTC

d_call: TRBD1
j_call: TRBJ1-1
v_call: TRBV2
clone_size: .
cdr3_aa: CASSGTGGTEAFF
cdr3_nt: TGTGCCAGCAGTGGTACAGGGGGCACTGAAGCTTTCTTT

d_call: TRBD2
j_call: TRBJ2-1
v_call: TRBV9
clone_size: .
cdr3_aa: CASSVLAGGGYNEQFF
cdr3_nt: TGTGCCAGCAGCGTACTAGCGGGAGGAGGCTACAATGAGCAGTTCTTC

d_call: TRBD1
j_call: TRBJ1-2
v_call: TRBV7-9
clone_size: .
cdr3_aa: CANSLGTGGLRLYGYTF
cdr3_nt: TGTGCCAACAGCCTAGGGACAGGGGGATTGCGACTCTATGGCTACACCTTC

d_call: TRBD1
j_call: TRBJ1-2
v_call: TRBV9
clone_size: .
cdr3_aa: CASSVGGQGKYGYTF
cdr3_nt: TGTGCCAGCAGCGTAGGGGGACAGGGAAAATATGGCTACACCTTC

d_call: .
j_call: TRBJ1-5
v_call: TRBV27
clone_size: .
cdr3_aa: CASSLSMVVGGQPQHF
cdr3_nt: TGTGCCAGCAGTTTATCGATGGTGGTCGGGGGGCAGCCCCAGCATTTT

d_call: .
j_call: TRBJ1-4
v_call: TRBV30
clone_size: .
cdr3_aa: CACGGRINEKLFF
cdr3_nt: TGTGCCTGCGGAGGGAGGATTAATGAAAAACTGTTTTTT

d_call: TRBD1
j_call: TRBJ1-3
v_call: TRBV4-1
clone_size: .
cdr3_aa: CASSQVQGTGNTIYF
cdr3_nt: TGCGCCAGCAGCCAGGTACAGGGGACTGGAAACACCATATATTTT

d_call: .
j_call: TRBJ1-1
v_call: TRBV30
clone_size: .
cdr3_aa: CAWNINTEAFF
cdr3_nt: TGTGCCTGGAACATCAACACTGAAGCTTTCTTT

d_call: .
j_call: TRBJ2-5
v_call: TRBV28
clone_size: .
cdr3_aa: CASSLVGAVQETQYF
cdr3_nt: TGTGCCAGCAGTTTAGTGGGGGCAGTCCAAGAGACCCAGTACTTC

d_call: .
j_call: TRBJ1-5
v_call: TRBV19
clone_size: .
cdr3_aa: CASSSSFGGQPQHF
cdr3_nt: TGTGCCAGTAGTAGCTCCTTTGGGGGCCAGCCCCAGCATTTT

d_call: .
j_call: TRBJ2-7
v_call: TRBV6-5
clone_size: .
cdr3_aa: CASSWTPGGAGEQYF
cdr3_nt: TGTGCCAGCAGTTGGACCCCGGGGGGCGCAGGCGAGCAGTACTTC

d_call: .
j_call: TRBJ2-7
v_call: TRBV21-1
clone_size: .
cdr3_aa: CASSKRTGTNEQYF
cdr3_nt: TGTGCCAGCAGCAAACGCACAGGGACCAACGAGCAGTACTTC

d_call: TRBD2
j_call: TRBJ2-1
v_call: TRBV27
clone_size: .
cdr3_aa: CASSLGTSAYNEQFF
cdr3_nt: TGTGCCAGCAGTTTGGGGACTAGCGCTTACAATGAGCAGTTCTTC

d_call: .
j_call: TRBJ2-5
v_call: TRBV7-9
clone_size: .
cdr3_aa: CASSFGPLSMETQYF
cdr3_nt: TGTGCCAGCAGCTTTGGGCCACTCTCCATGGAGACCCAGTACTTC

d_call: .
j_call: TRBJ1-6
v_call: TRBV6-5
clone_size: .
cdr3_aa: CASSYSVSSYNSPLHF
cdr3_nt: TGTGCCAGCAGTTACTCGGTCAGCTCCTATAATTCACCCCTCCACTTT

d_call: .
j_call: TRBJ2-6
v_call: TRBV12-2
clone_size: once
cdr3_aa: CASPDIQDSGANVLTF
cdr3_nt: TGTGCAAGTCCTGACATACAGGACTCTGGGGCCAACGTCCTGACTTTC

d_call: .
j_call: TRBJ2-5
v_call: TRBV7-2
clone_size: .
cdr3_aa: CASNVGQGLTQYF
cdr3_nt: TGTGCCAGCAACGTAGGGCAGGGGCTAACCCAGTACTTC

d_call: .
j_call: TRBJ1-1
v_call: TRBV6-5
clone_size: .
cdr3_aa: CASSYWGRGYTGEAFF
cdr3_nt: TGTGCCAGCAGTTACTGGGGCAGGGGATACACCGGTGAAGCTTTCTTT

d_call: TRBD2
j_call: TRBJ2-3
v_call: TRBV6-1
clone_size: .
cdr3_aa: CASSEGGGRTDTQYF
cdr3_nt: TGTGCCAGCAGTGAAGGAGGCGGGAGGACAGATACGCAGTATTTT

d_call: .
j_call: TRBJ2-7
v_call: TRBV5-4
clone_size: .
cdr3_aa: CASSLAGQYEQYF
cdr3_nt: TGTGCCAGCAGCTTGGCCGGACAGTACGAGCAGTACTTC

d_call: .
j_call: TRBJ1-2
v_call: TRBV7-2
clone_size: .
cdr3_aa: CASSPPGNYGYTF
cdr3_nt: TGTGCCAGCAGCCCTCCAGGGAACTATGGCTACACCTTC

d_call: .
j_call: TRBJ2-5
v_call: TRBV6-1
clone_size: .
cdr3_aa: CAGGSGAYQETQYF
cdr3_nt: TGTGCCGGGGGTTCAGGGGCATACCAAGAGACCCAGTACTTC

d_call: .
j_call: TRBJ1-2
v_call: TRBV7-2
clone_size: .
cdr3_aa: CASSPVRGNYGYTF
cdr3_nt: TGTGCCAGCAGCCCCGTGAGGGGGAACTATGGCTACACCTTC

d_call: TRBD2
j_call: TRBJ2-1
v_call: TRBV12-5
clone_size: once
cdr3_aa: CASGPPGTSIVHEQFF
cdr3_nt: TGTGCTAGTGGTCCTCCGGGGACTAGTATTGTCCATGAGCAGTTCTTC

d_call: TRBD2
j_call: TRBJ2-7
v_call: TRBV5-1
clone_size: .
cdr3_aa: CASSLELRESRKYF
cdr3_nt: TGCGCCAGCAGCTTGGAATTGCGGGAGAGTCGGAAGTACTTC

d_call: .
j_call: TRBJ1-5
v_call: TRBV27
clone_size: .
cdr3_aa: CASSLNRDYNQPQHF
cdr3_nt: TGTGCCAGCAGTTTGAACAGGGACTACAATCAGCCCCAGCATTTT

d_call: TRBD2
j_call: TRBJ2-3
v_call: TRBV29-1
clone_size: .
cdr3_aa: CSVDGRGFEGTDTQYF
cdr3_nt: TGCAGCGTTGACGGGAGGGGGTTTGAAGGGACAGATACGCAGTATTTT

d_call: TRBD1
j_call: TRBJ1-2
v_call: TRBV5-6
clone_size: .
cdr3_aa: CASSIGTGGRRTF
cdr3_nt: TGTGCCAGCAGCATAGGGACAGGGGGCCGTAGGACCTTC

d_call: TRBD1
j_call: TRBJ2-7
v_call: TRBV9
clone_size: .
cdr3_aa: CASSEGDRGSYEQYF
cdr3_nt: TGTGCCAGCAGCGAGGGGGACAGGGGCTCCTACGAGCAGTACTTC

d_call: .
j_call: TRBJ1-2
v_call: TRBV7-2
clone_size: .
cdr3_aa: CASNPREENYGYTF
cdr3_nt: TGTGCCAGCAACCCAAGAGAGGAGAACTATGGCTACACCTTC

d_call: .
j_call: TRBJ1-1
v_call: TRBV7-9
clone_size: .
cdr3_aa: CASSLREDTEAFF
cdr3_nt: TGTGCCAGCAGCTTGAGGGAGGACACTGAAGCTTTCTTT

d_call: .
j_call: TRBJ2-1
v_call: TRBV14
clone_size: .
cdr3_aa: CASSHPSDSRVTYNEQFF
cdr3_nt: TGTGCCAGCAGCCATCCCTCGGACTCACGGGTCACATACAATGAGCAGTTCTTC

d_call: TRBD2
j_call: TRBJ2-4
v_call: TRBV5-4
clone_size: .
cdr3_aa: CASSFSPSGSGSIQYF
cdr3_nt: TGTGCCAGCAGCTTTTCACCTAGCGGGAGTGGGAGCATTCAGTACTTC

d_call: .
j_call: TRBJ1-2
v_call: TRBV30
clone_size: .
cdr3_aa: CAWRESGWGGYTF
cdr3_nt: TGTGCCTGGAGGGAGTCAGGGTGGGGTGGCTACACCTTC

d_call: .
j_call: TRBJ2-2
v_call: TRBV4-2
clone_size: .
cdr3_aa: CASSLEGVSNTGELFF
cdr3_nt: TGTGCCAGCAGCCTTGAGGGAGTTTCGAACACCGGGGAGCTGTTTTTT

d_call: .
j_call: TRBJ1-2
v_call: TRBV29-1
clone_size: .
cdr3_aa: CSVEDTGGYTF
cdr3_nt: TGCAGCGTTGAAGATACAGGGGGCTACACCTTC

d_call: TRBD1
j_call: TRBJ1-2
v_call: TRBV6-1
clone_size: .
cdr3_aa: CASSRQGMGGYTF
cdr3_nt: TGTGCCAGCAGTCGACAGGGGATGGGTGGCTACACCTTC

d_call: TRBD1
j_call: TRBJ1-4
v_call: TRBV18
clone_size: once
cdr3_aa: CASSQPGTGFNEKLFF
cdr3_nt: TGTGCCAGCTCCCAACCCGGGACAGGATTTAATGAAAAACTGTTTTTT

d_call: .
j_call: TRBJ1-5
v_call: TRBV5-1
clone_size: once
cdr3_aa: CASSLSAGYNQPQHF
cdr3_nt: TGCGCCAGCAGCTTGTCGGCAGGGTACAATCAGCCCCAGCATTTT

d_call: TRBD1
j_call: TRBJ2-7
v_call: TRBV27
clone_size: .
cdr3_aa: CASRAGGIYEQYF
cdr3_nt: TGTGCCAGCAGAGCAGGGGGCATCTACGAGCAGTACTTC

d_call: TRBD2
j_call: TRBJ2-1
v_call: TRBV11-3
clone_size: .
cdr3_aa: CASSSGLAGDNEQFF
cdr3_nt: TGTGCCAGCAGCTCAGGACTAGCGGGGGACAATGAGCAGTTCTTC

d_call: .
j_call: TRBJ1-2
v_call: TRBV4-1
clone_size: .
cdr3_aa: CASSQEGDSRGYTF
cdr3_nt: TGCGCCAGCAGCCAAGAGGGAGATTCTCGGGGCTACACCTTC

d_call: .
j_call: TRBJ2-7
v_call: TRBV19
clone_size: .
cdr3_aa: CASSIDLGALYEQYF
cdr3_nt: TGTGCCAGTAGTATAGATCTGGGGGCCCTATACGAGCAGTACTTC

d_call: TRBD1
j_call: TRBJ2-1
v_call: TRBV5-5
clone_size: .
cdr3_aa: CASSLKDRGNEQFF
cdr3_nt: TGTGCCAGCAGCTTGAAGGACAGGGGTAATGAGCAGTTCTTC

d_call: .
j_call: TRBJ1-1
v_call: TRBV11-2
clone_size: .
cdr3_aa: CASSLDGITGEAFF
cdr3_nt: TGTGCCAGCAGCTTAGATGGGATAACAGGTGAAGCTTTCTTT

d_call: .
j_call: TRBJ2-5
v_call: TRBV6-5
clone_size: .
cdr3_aa: CASSSYRRDQETQYF
cdr3_nt: TGTGCCAGCAGTTCGTACCGGAGAGACCAAGAGACCCAGTACTTC

d_call: .
j_call: TRBJ2-3
v_call: TRBV25-1
clone_size: .
cdr3_aa: CVGLNDTQYF
cdr3_nt: TGTGTTGGACTTAACGATACGCAGTATTTT

d_call: .
j_call: TRBJ1-2
v_call: TRBV7-2
clone_size: .
cdr3_aa: CASSPRDTEYYGYTF
cdr3_nt: TGTGCCAGCAGCCCCCGGGACACTGAATACTATGGCTACACCTTC